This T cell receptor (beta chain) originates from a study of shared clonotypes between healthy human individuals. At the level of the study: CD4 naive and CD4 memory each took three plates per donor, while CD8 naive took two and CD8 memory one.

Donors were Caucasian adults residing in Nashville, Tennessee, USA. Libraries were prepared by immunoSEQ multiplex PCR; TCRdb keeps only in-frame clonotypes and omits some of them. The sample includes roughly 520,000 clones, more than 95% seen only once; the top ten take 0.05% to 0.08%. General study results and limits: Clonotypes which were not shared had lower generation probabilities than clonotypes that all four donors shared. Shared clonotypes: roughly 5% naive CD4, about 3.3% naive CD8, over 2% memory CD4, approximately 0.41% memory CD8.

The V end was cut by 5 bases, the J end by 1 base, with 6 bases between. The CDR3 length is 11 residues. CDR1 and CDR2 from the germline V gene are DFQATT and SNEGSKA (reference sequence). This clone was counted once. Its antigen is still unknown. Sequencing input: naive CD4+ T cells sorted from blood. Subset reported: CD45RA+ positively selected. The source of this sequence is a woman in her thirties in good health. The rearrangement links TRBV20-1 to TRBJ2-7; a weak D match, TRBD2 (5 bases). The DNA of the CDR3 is TGCAGTGCTCAGCGGTCCTACGAGCAGTACTTC. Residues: CSAQRSYEQYF.